These 12 T cell receptor beta chains came from one sample sequenced in a study of shared clonotypes between healthy human individuals. Sequencing was performed with immunoSEQ multiplex PCR; in TCRdb, only in-frame clones are kept and a portion is missing. The top ten hold over 0.8% of the sample, which has 850,000 to 1,100,000 clones, roughly 77% seen once. Sequencing was performed on memory CD4+ T cells from PBMCs. Subset: CD45RA-negative fraction. Receptors originate from a man between 18 and 35 years old in good health. Some clones in this sample may be carry-over from other donors' samples.

The rearrangement uses TRBV18 and TRBJ1-2, with 7 bases identical to TRBD1. Germline values: CDR1 KGHSH, CDR2 LQKENI. The CDR3 runs 18 residues. V shed 2 bases and J 6 bases; nucleotides not matched to a gene: 18. CDR3 loop: CASSPGVPSTGTKDGYTF. In DNA form, the CDR3 reads TGTGCCAGCTCACCAGGGGTCCCATCGACAGGGACGAAGGATGGCTACACCTTC.

As to this clone: The sample carries other DNA sequences with the same CDR3. The chain employs TRBV9 and TRBJ2-3; D unclear. V was shortened by 0 bases and J by 1 base, with 6 bases between the two germline ends. The germline V gene encodes CDR1 SGDLS and CDR2 YYNGEE. This CDR3 has 14 amino acids. This chain's CDR3 is CASSVDLGTDTQYF. The CDR3, as DNA: TGTGCCAGCAGCGTAGACCTCGGCACAGATACGCAGTATTTT.

The CDR3 protein is CASSQDPKNSYNEQFF. CDR3 nucleotides: TGTGCCAGCAGTCAGGACCCTAAAAACTCCTACAATGAGCAGTTCTTC. The chain links TRBV6-4 to TRBJ2-1; D is uncertain. Germline values: CDR1 MRHNA, CDR2 SNTAGT. The CDR3 totals 16 residues. Trimming removed 5 bases from V and 0 bases from J, with 14 bases in between.

The V and J genes are TRBV4-1 and TRBJ1-1; D may be TRBD1 (6 bases). From germline, CDR1 is MGHRA and CDR2 YSYEKL. The CDR3 length is 14 residues. Deletions cut 2 bases from V and 10 bases from J, with 17 bases between. CDR3 nucleotides: TGCGCCAGCAGCCAACGAGGCTGGACAGTAGGAGCTTTCTTT. This gives the protein CASSQRGWTVGAFF.

The chain combines TRBV5-6 with TRBJ2-1; the D call may be TRBD1 or TRBD2 (5 bases each). Trimming pared 0 bases from V and 12 bases from J, leaving 7 bases between. The CDR3 is made up of 11 amino acids. Looked up from germline, CDR1 is SGHDT and CDR2 is YYEEEE. CDR3 bases: TGTGCCAGCAGCTTGGTAGGGACGCAGTTCTTC. Translating gives CASSLVGTQFF.

V and J are TRBV4-1 and TRBJ1-4, with TRBD1 matching 8 bases. Per the germline V gene, CDR1 is MGHRA and CDR2 is YSYEKL. The CDR3 consists of 15 residues. The trim removed 1 base at V and 5 bases at J, leaving 3 bases unmatched. The CDR3 coding sequence is TGCGCCAGCAGCCAAGGGGACAGGAACAATGAAAAACTGTTTTTT. It specifies CASSQGDRNNEKLFF.

With regard to this clone: This sample includes further DNA sequences coding for the same CDR3. The chain is built from TRBV7-9 and TRBJ1-2; possible D gene TRBD1, 5 bases. Trimming shortened V by 1 base and J by 3 bases, and 6 bases separated the two germline ends. Germline assignment: CDR1 SEHNR and CDR2 FQNEAQ (reference sequence). CDR3 length equals 13 residues. The CDR3 nucleotides read TGTGCCAGCAGCTTAGGAGGGGACTATGGCTACACCTTC. Amino acid sequence: CASSLGGDYGYTF. Full variable domain (missing parts from reference TRBV7-9 and TRBJ1-2): DTGVSQNPRHKITKRGQNVTFRCDPISEHNRLYWYRQTLGQGPEFLTYFQNEAQLEKSRLLSDRFSAERPKGSFSTLEIQRTEQGDSAMYLCASSLGGDYGYTFGSGTRLTVV.

The sample holds one count of this clone. V and J are TRBV7-9 and TRBJ2-6; no clear D gene. Germline values: CDR1 SEHNR, CDR2 FQNEAQ (reference sequence). The length of the CDR3 is 15 residues. The V and J ends lost 3 bases and 0 bases respectively, with 6 bases between them. CDR3 DNA sequence: TGTGCCAGCAGCTTTTCTACCTCTGGGGCCAACGTCCTGACTTTC. It is translated as CASSFSTSGANVLTF.

J is TRBJ2-1 and V is TRBV27; D uncertain. The CDR3 runs 16 residues. CDR1 MNHEY and CDR2 SMNVEV come from the germline V gene (reference sequence). Trimming stripped 5 bases from V and 7 bases from J, with 21 bases between. CDR3: CASSPSPSLTANEQFF. For the CDR3, the DNA is TGTGCCAGCAGTCCCTCTCCCTCCCTAACAGCTAATGAGCAGTTCTTC.

This chain connects TRBV7-3 to TRBJ2-3, with 11 bases matching TRBD1. The CDR3 runs to 14 residues. Germline CDR1 is SGHTA and CDR2 is FQGTGA. The trim removed 5 bases at V and 4 bases at J, leaving 2 bases unmatched. For the CDR3, the DNA is TGTGCCAGCAGCCGGACAGGGGGCCCAGATACGCAGTATTTT. Amino acid sequence: CASSRTGGPDTQYF.

This clone was observed a handful of times. V is TRBV19 and J is TRBJ1-1; a possible D gene is TRBD1 (6 bases). This CDR3 has 14 residues. Per the germline V gene, CDR1 is LNHDA and CDR2 is SQIVND (reference sequence). Trimming removed 6 bases from V and 4 bases from J, with 15 bases in between. The CDR3: CASRSGALGTEAFF. For the CDR3, the DNA is TGTGCCAGTAGGTCAGGGGCGTTGGGCACTGAAGCTTTCTTT.

V and J are TRBV7-9 and TRBJ1-4, with D unresolved. CDR1 is SEHNR, CDR2 FQNEAQ, per germline (reference sequence). This CDR3 region has 11 residues. Trimming shortened V by 4 bases and J by 14 bases, and 11 bases separated the two germline ends. CDR3 loop: CASSSDGLLFF. The CDR3 nucleotides read TGTGCCAGCAGCTCGGACGGCCTGCTGTTTTTT.